One and the same sample provided the 12 T cell receptor beta chains below, sequenced in a study of CD8 T cells in ankylosing spondylitis. TCRdb re-analysed the 5' RACE reads in MiXCR, keeping a single row per CDR3 protein. Of 350,000 to 400,000 distinct CDR3 sequences detected, 20% appear once; the ten largest clones hold 10% to 15%. The material sequenced was blood, either unsorted or a sorted T cell fraction (not recorded which). These receptors all come from a male donor with ankylosing spondylitis or in good health (not recorded which).

In its sample, this clonotype was seen a few times. The gene calls are TRBV7-9 and TRBJ2-7, with D maybe TRBD1 (7 bases). The CDR3 loop spans 15 amino acids. Germline CDR1 and CDR2: SEHNR and FQNEAQ (reference sequence). Deletions cut 3 bases from V and 3 bases from J, with 15 bases between. Here the CDR3 DNA reads TGTGCCAGCAGCTTGCGGGACAGCCCCAACTACGAGCAGTACTTC. Its protein is CASSLRDSPNYEQYF.

The rearrangement uses TRBV27 and TRBJ2-7, with D possibly matching TRBD1 (6 bases). Germline values: CDR1 MNHEY, CDR2 SMNVEV (reference sequence). V lost 10 bases, J lost 8 bases, and 18 bases lay in between. CDR3 length: 12 amino acids. DNA for the CDR3: TGTGCCACCCGGGACAACCCGTTGCAGCAGTACTTC. Its protein product is CATRDNPLQQYF.

This clonotype was found a few times. At one end the junction does not follow the germline gene, possibly because of a read error. This rearrangement joins TRBV29-1 to TRBJ2-3; 7 bases fit TRBD2. In germline, CDR1 is SQVTM, CDR2 ANQGSEA. This CDR3 has 15 amino acids. CDR3 protein: CSVEGGGGNTYTQYF. For the CDR3, the DNA is TGCAGCGTTGAAGGTGGCGGGGGTAACACATATACGCAGTATTTT.

The chain joins TRBV7-9 to TRBJ2-7; D may be TRBD2 (6 bases). Germline V gives CDR1 SEHNR, CDR2 FQNEAQ (reference sequence). The CDR3 loop spans 15 amino acids. The ends were cut back, 5 bases at V and 6 bases at J, with 20 bases in the middle. The CDR3 loop reads CASSPPRGDPREQYF. Here the CDR3 DNA reads TGTGCCAGCAGCCCCCCACGCGGGGACCCTCGCGAGCAGTACTTC.

This clonotype was detected only a few times. This sequence joins TRBV7-9 and TRBJ1-4, with 7 positions matching TRBD1. With 5 bases clipped from V and 7 bases from J, the junction kept 7 bases outside the gene matches. This CDR3 spans 14 amino acids. In germline, CDR1 is SEHNR, CDR2 FQNEAQ (reference sequence). CDR3 sequence (DNA): TGTGCCAGCAGCGTGGGACAGCCTGGTGAAAAACTGTTTTTT. It yields the protein CASSVGQPGEKLFF.

This clonotype has only a few counts. The chain links TRBV9 to TRBJ2-7; 11 bases align to TRBD2. The germline V gene encodes CDR1 SGDLS and CDR2 YYNGEE. After removal of 4 bases from V and 0 bases from J, the junction contained 6 bases not matched to a gene. CDR3 size: 16 residues. DNA for the CDR3: TGTGCCAGCAGCCCGACGGGACTAGCGGACTCCTACGAGCAGTACTTC. It is translated as CASSPTGLADSYEQYF.

This clonotype was detected only a few times. The chain is built from TRBV20-1 and TRBJ2-2, with 8 bases identical to TRBD2. V shed 0 bases, J shed 1 base, and the junction held 4 bases outside the gene matches. CDR3 size: 16 residues. CDR1 DFQATT and CDR2 SNEGSKA come from the germline V gene (reference sequence). CDR3 protein: CSARETGTRNTGELFF. Here the CDR3 DNA reads TGCAGTGCTAGAGAGACCGGGACTAGGAACACCGGGGAGCTGTTTTTT.

In its sample, this clonotype ranks as medium-sized. At one of its ends the junction is not consistent with the germline gene, which may arise from a read error. The chain has TRBV5-1 and TRBJ2-7; D not certain. Germline CDR1 is SGHRS and CDR2 is YFSETQ. The CDR3 is 11 residues long. CDR3 loop: CASSLGYEQYF. The CDR3 nucleotides read TGTGCCAGCAGTTTAGGCTACGAGCAGTACTTC.

This clonotype showed up many times. V and J are TRBV27 and TRBJ2-1; a possible D gene is TRBD1 (5 bases). The V end lost 4 bases, the J end lost 5 bases, and 9 bases lay between the germline ends. This CDR3 spans 13 amino acids. Germline V gene data show CDR1 as MNHEY and CDR2 as SMNVEV (reference sequence). In nucleotides, the CDR3 is TGTGCCAGCAGTTCAGGGTTGGACAATGAGCAGTTCTTC. Protein: CASSSGLDNEQFF.

The rearrangement uses TRBV2 and TRBJ2-1; maybe TRBD1 (5 bases). The CDR3 totals 11 residues. Per germline, CDR1 SNHLY and CDR2 FYNNEI. Trimming took off 3 bases at V and 10 bases at J, with 7 bases between the two ends. CDR3 protein: CASSDDREQFF. The DNA for the CDR3 is TGTGCCAGCAGTGATGACAGAGAGCAGTTCTTC.

There are a few counts of this clonotype. The chain couples TRBV3-1 to TRBJ2-5; weak D call: TRBD1 (6 bases). Trimming cost V 6 bases and J 5 bases, with 19 bases left between them. Looked up from germline, CDR1 is LGHDT and CDR2 is YNNKEL (reference sequence). The CDR3 runs to 15 residues. The CDR3 DNA is TGTGCCAGCAGACTGACAGGTCCAGAGGCGGAGACCCAGTACTTC. Translating gives CASRLTGPEAETQYF.

The table lists this clonotype with a few counts. The V gene is TRBV12-3 or TRBV12-4, the J gene TRBJ2-7; D might be TRBD2 (5 bases). Trimming removed 8 bases from V and 1 base from J, with 15 bases in between. This CDR3 is built from 14 residues. This CDR3 reads CASRPSGMSYEQYF. CDR3 nucleotides: TGTGCCAGCCGGCCCTCGGGGATGTCCTACGAGCAGTACTTC.